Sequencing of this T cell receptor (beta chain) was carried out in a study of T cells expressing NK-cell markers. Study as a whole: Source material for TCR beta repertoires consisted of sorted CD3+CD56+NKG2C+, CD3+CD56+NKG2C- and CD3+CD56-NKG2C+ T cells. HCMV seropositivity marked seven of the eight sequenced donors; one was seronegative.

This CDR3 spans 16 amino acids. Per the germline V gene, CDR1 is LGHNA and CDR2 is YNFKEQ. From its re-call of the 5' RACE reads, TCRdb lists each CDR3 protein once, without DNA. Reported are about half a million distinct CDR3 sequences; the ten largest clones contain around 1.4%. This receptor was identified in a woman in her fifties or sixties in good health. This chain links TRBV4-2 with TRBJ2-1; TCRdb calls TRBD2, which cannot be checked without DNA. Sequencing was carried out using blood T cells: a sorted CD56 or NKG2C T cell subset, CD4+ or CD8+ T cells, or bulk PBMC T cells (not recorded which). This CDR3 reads CASSPQLAGVYNEQFF.